This record looks at one T cell receptor beta chain sequence and its context. Its antigen is unidentified. TCRdb's table, derived via immunoSEQ multiplex PCR, lists solely in-frame clones and lacks some. This table holds about 93,000 clones, roughly nine tenths found once. The data are from a study of T cell responses to AZD1222 COVID-19 vaccine. General study results and limits: Spike-specific TCR depth and breadth grew after two AZD1222 doses. Within unmutated variant regions lay the reported targets of nearly half of spike-specific TCRs. Baseline antibody screening turned up just a handful of seropositive AZD1222 recipients. It should be noted that donors were predominantly white British and more often female, and clonal diversity was possibly underestimated.

This specimen consisted of peripheral blood, obtained 28 days after the second AZD1222 dose. This TCR came from an adult who received the AZD1222 COVID-19 vaccine.

The CDR3 DNA is TGCAGTGCTAGTGGACAGTCGAACACCGGGGAGCTGTTTTTT. Amino acid sequence: CSASGQSNTGELFF. This chain links TRBV20-1 with TRBJ2-2; D possibly corresponds to TRBD1 (6 bases). The CDR3 runs to 14 residues. From germline, CDR1 is DFQATT and CDR2 SNEGSKA (reference sequence). V was pared by 3 bases and J by 0 bases, with 8 bases between.